A single sample is the source of the 14 T cell receptor beta chains below, sequenced in a study of cytomegalovirus exposure and HLA in healthy donors. The PCR contained 60 Vbeta and 13 Jbeta primers. Repertoires were generated with immunoSEQ multiplex PCR, while TCRdb's copy carries only in-frame clones and drops some. Here the sample spans approximately 160,000 clones, roughly 80% being singletons. The sequencing sample was made of PBMCs. The receptors derive from a man aged 50 to 60 in good health and CMV-seropositive.

The genes are TRBV5-1 and TRBJ2-7, with a possible D match to TRBD1 (6 bases). Germline V gives CDR1 SGHRS, CDR2 YFSETQ. This CDR3 contains 16 residues. V was trimmed by 0 bases and J by 0 bases, leaving 13 bases between them. The CDR3: CASSLAVGDTSYEQYF. CDR3 DNA sequence: TGCGCCAGCAGCTTGGCTGTTGGGGACACCTCCTACGAGCAGTACTTC.

V is TRBV30 and J is TRBJ2-3, with D perhaps matching TRBD2 (6 bases). V lost 4 bases and J 8 bases, leaving 19 bases between the germline ends. The CDR3 runs 14 residues. Germline CDR1 is GTSNPN and CDR2 is SVGIG (reference sequence). CDR3 DNA: TGTGCCTGGAACCTCGGGGAGGTTTCGGGTACGCAGTATTTT. As protein: CAWNLGEVSGTQYF.

J is TRBJ2-2 and V is TRBV30, with 8 bases lining up with TRBD1. Germline lookup yields CDR1 GTSNPN and CDR2 SVGIG (reference sequence). This CDR3 spans 14 amino acids. The V segment lost 2 bases and the J segment 7 bases; nucleotides outside the gene matches: 6. CDR3 amino acids: CAWSRAGGLGELFF. CDR3 sequence (DNA): TGTGCCTGGAGTAGGGCAGGGGGCCTCGGGGAGCTGTTTTTT. The full variable domain, with the rest looked up from reference TRBV30 and TRBJ2-2, is SQTIHQWPATLVQPVGSPLSLECTVEGTSNPNLYWYRQAAGRGLQLLFYSVGIGQISSEVPQNLSASRPQDRQFILSSKKLLLSDSGFYLCAWSRAGGLGELFFGEGSRLTVL.

The CDR3 nucleotides are TGCGCCAGCAGCTACGAAGGAGCCCAAGATACGCAGTATTTT. This codes for CASSYEGAQDTQYF. V and J are TRBV5-1 and TRBJ2-3; no clear D. V lost 3 bases to trimming and J lost 5 bases, with 13 bases between them. Germline CDR1 and CDR2: SGHRS and YFSETQ. This CDR3 has 14 residues.

The V and J genes are TRBV7-2 and TRBJ1-5; a possible D gene is TRBD1 (6 bases). Germline CDR1 SGHTA, CDR2 FQGNSA. Trimming cost V 6 bases and J 1 base, with 16 bases left between them. The CDR3 runs to 16 residues. The CDR3 is CASRLGGPVSNQPQHF. The CDR3 nucleotides read TGTGCCAGCAGGCTAGGGGGACCGGTCAGCAATCAGCCCCAGCATTTT.

This clone was seen more than once but under ten times. V is TRBV11-2 and J is TRBJ1-1, with D tentatively TRBD1 (6 bases). Trimming pared 2 bases from V and 1 base from J, leaving 14 bases between. The germline CDR1 and CDR2 sequences are SGHAT and FQNNGV. The CDR3 is 16 residues long. The CDR3 DNA reads TGTGCCAGCAGCTTAAAACTTACAGGGTCGAACACTGAAGCTTTCTTT. Its protein is CASSLKLTGSNTEAFF.

The chain has TRBV19 and TRBJ2-6; 9 bases line up with TRBD2. CDR1 LNHDA and CDR2 SQIVND come from the germline V gene (reference sequence). J was trimmed by 0 bases and V by 3 bases; bases with no gene match: 6. The CDR3 extends over 18 amino acids. The CDR3 protein is CASSIIAGAPSGANVLTF. CDR3 DNA sequence: TGTGCCAGTAGTATCATAGCGGGAGCCCCCTCTGGGGCCAACGTCCTGACTTTC.

The chain is built from TRBV10-1 and TRBJ1-1; D is ambiguous. Trimming took 10 bases from V and 0 from J, leaving 12 bases between them. The CDR3 is 13 residues long. Germline CDR1 reads WNHNN; CDR2 reads SYGVQD (reference sequence). The CDR3: CATRKQLNTEAFF. CDR3 coding DNA: TGCGCCACCAGAAAGCAACTGAACACTGAAGCTTTCTTT.

The chain carries TRBV5-4 and TRBJ2-3, with 9 bases lining up with TRBD2. CDR3 length: 15 residues. V dropped 2 bases and J dropped 5; count of bases not matched to a gene: 6. Germline lookup yields CDR1 SGHNT and CDR2 YYREEE (reference sequence). CDR3 sequence reads: CASSLSGRRGDTQYF. Here the CDR3 DNA reads TGTGCCAGCAGCTTAAGCGGGAGGAGGGGAGATACGCAGTATTTT.

The rearrangement links TRBV28 to TRBJ1-2; D gene uncertain. Per germline, CDR1 MDHEN and CDR2 SYDVKM. V was pared by 5 bases and J by 7 bases, with 20 bases between. CDR3 size: 15 residues. CDR3 region: CASSNYVAPSIGYTF. CDR3 DNA sequence: TGTGCCAGCAGTAATTACGTCGCACCGTCTATTGGCTACACCTTC.

CDR3 coding DNA: TGTGCCTCCCTTCAGACAGCTAGAGCCAACGTCCTGACTTTC. This codes for CASLQTARANVLTF. The rearrangement uses TRBV30 and TRBJ2-6, with D tentatively TRBD1 (5 bases). The germline V gene encodes CDR1 GTSNPN and CDR2 SVGIG (reference sequence). The CDR3 loop spans 14 amino acids. The ends were cut back, 7 bases at V and 7 bases at J, with 17 bases in the middle.

The chain links TRBV10-3 to TRBJ1-2; 10 nucleotides align to TRBD1. The CDR3 is made up of 13 amino acids. In germline, CDR1 is ENHRY, CDR2 SYGVKD. J lost 7 bases, V lost 9 bases, and 8 bases had no gene match. The CDR3 protein is CAMQGTGDSGYTF. In DNA form, the CDR3 reads TGTGCCATGCAGGGGACAGGGGATAGTGGCTACACCTTC.

The chain uses TRBV4-2 and TRBJ1-1, with D maybe TRBD1 (6 bases). The CDR3 spans 15 residues. With 0 bases removed from V and 3 bases from J, the gap between germline ends came to 11 bases. CDR1 LGHNA and CDR2 YNFKEQ come from the germline V gene. The DNA of the CDR3 is TGTGCCAGCAGCCAAGATCAGGGGTGGGACACTGAAGCTTTCTTT. Translated: CASSQDQGWDTEAFF.

The DNA of the CDR3 is TGTGCCAGCAGCTCCACACTACACAATGAGCAGTTCTTC. Protein: CASSSTLHNEQFF. The chain links TRBV7-3 to TRBJ2-1; no firm D call. The germline CDR1 and CDR2 sequences are SGHTA and FQGTGA. The CDR3 has 13 amino acids. Trimming removed 4 bases at V and 5 bases at J, with 9 bases between.